This is a list of T cell receptor beta chains from one sample in a study of Ad26.COV2.S vaccination and SARS-CoV-2 variants. TCRdb's table, derived via immunoSEQ multiplex PCR, lists solely in-frame clones and lacks some. The data contain 450,000 to 550,000 clones, 89% of them singletons. The sample was peripheral blood, taken in a trial of Ad26.COV2.S vaccine versus placebo. Every receptor here comes from a person aged 18 to 65 who received the Ad26.COV2.S COVID-19 vaccine or a placebo. Both conserved end residues are part of each CDR3. The D gene is left open where the match is weak. Not every row has a clone size; where given, it reads once, few, many or a size class.

len	v_gene	d_gene	j_gene	abundance	CDR3aa	CDR3nt
16	TRBV3-1/TRBV3-2	NA	TRBJ2-5	NA	CASSQGFGWRGETQYF	TGTGCCAGCAGCCAAGGCTTCGGGTGGAGAGGAGAGACCCAGTACTTC
15	TRBV30	NA	TRBJ2-2	once	CAGPETGLGTGELFF	TGTGCGGGGCCGGAGACAGGTTTAGGCACCGGGGAGCTGTTTTTT
11	TRBV7-9	NA	TRBJ2-1	NA	CASSLNNEQFF	TGTGCCAGCAGCCTAAACAATGAGCAGTTCTTC
15	TRBV28	NA	TRBJ1-4	NA	CASSTTGPTNEKLFF	TGTGCCAGCAGCACGACGGGACCAACTAATGAAAAACTGTTTTTT
14	TRBV6-5	NA	TRBJ2-3	NA	CASRWRSGTDTQYF	TGTGCCAGCAGGTGGCGTTCGGGCACAGATACGCAGTATTTT
17	TRBV4-1	NA	TRBJ1-3	NA	CASSQPRQSRAGNTIYF	TGCGCCAGCAGCCAACCCCGGCAGTCCAGGGCTGGAAACACCATATATTTT
15	TRBV7-8	NA	TRBJ1-2	NA	CASSLDGRANYGYTF	TGTGCCAGCAGCTTAGATGGCCGGGCTAACTATGGCTACACCTTC
17	TRBV5-1	NA	TRBJ2-6	NA	CASSWGTDSSGANVLTF	TGCGCCAGCAGCTGGGGGACGGACAGCTCTGGGGCCAACGTCCTGACTTTC
16	TRBV5-1	TRBD2	TRBJ2-2	NA	CASSLGLAGNTGELFF	TGCGCCAGCAGCTTGGGGCTAGCGGGGAACACCGGGGAGCTGTTTTTT
13	TRBV6-5	NA	TRBJ1-1	once	CASTRHWNTEAFF	TGTGCCAGCACTCGACACTGGAACACTGAAGCTTTCTTT
16	TRBV4-2	NA	TRBJ2-1	NA	CASSQYIAVSYNEQFF	TGTGCCAGCAGCCAATATATAGCGGTTTCCTACAATGAGCAGTTCTTC
16	TRBV11-2	NA	TRBJ1-1	NA	CASSLDYTPESTEAFF	TGTGCCAGCAGCTTAGATTACACCCCAGAGAGCACTGAAGCTTTCTTT
16	TRBV19	NA	TRBJ2-7	NA	CASSIEFASRVHEQYF	TGTGCCAGTAGTATAGAGTTCGCTAGTCGTGTTCACGAGCAGTACTTC
10	TRBV7-8	TRBD2	TRBJ2-3	NA	CASSPSGTSF	TGTGCCAGCAGCCCCAGTGGGACTAGCTTT
15	TRBV9	TRBD2	TRBJ2-3	NA	CASSLRLAGADTQYF	TGTGCCAGCAGCCTACGACTAGCGGGGGCAGATACGCAGTATTTT
13	TRBV25-1	NA	TRBJ2-7	NA	CASSVSGADEQYF	TGTGCCAGCAGTGTCAGTGGGGCGGACGAGCAGTACTTC
14	TRBV5-1	NA	TRBJ1-2	once	CASSSSDSLYGYTF	TGCGCCAGCAGCTCCTCGGACAGTCTCTATGGCTACACCTTC
13	TRBV5-1	NA	TRBJ1-1	NA	CASSFGQRTEAFF	TGCGCCAGCAGCTTCGGACAGCGCACTGAAGCTTTCTTT
13	TRBV28	NA	TRBJ1-2	NA	CASSPRAVKGYTF	TGTGCCAGCAGTCCACGGGCAGTGAAGGGCTACACCTTC
13	TRBV4-3	NA	TRBJ2-7	NA	CASSQVRGYEQYF	TGCGCCAGCAGCCAAGTCAGGGGATACGAGCAGTACTTC
16	TRBV7-3	TRBD1	TRBJ2-2	few	CASSTRGQGDPGELFF	TGTGCCAGCAGCACAAGGGGACAGGGTGACCCCGGGGAGCTGTTTTTT
17	TRBV5-4	TRBD1	TRBJ1-2	NA	CASSFKTGGSLNYGYTF	TGTGCCAGCAGCTTCAAGACAGGGGGCTCACTTAACTATGGCTACACCTTC
18	TRBV27	TRBD1	TRBJ2-7	NA	CASSFIGPGQGAEHEQYF	TGTGCCAGCAGTTTCATAGGACCGGGACAGGGGGCAGAACACGAGCAGTACTTC
16	TRBV7-8	TRBD2	TRBJ2-1	NA	CASSWIAGEPANEQFF	TGTGCCAGCAGCTGGATAGCGGGGGAGCCCGCGAATGAGCAGTTCTTC
15	TRBV9	NA	TRBJ1-1	NA	CASSVDALSNTEAFF	TGTGCCAGCAGCGTAGACGCACTTTCCAACACTGAAGCTTTCTTT
15	TRBV6-5	NA	TRBJ2-3	NA	CASRLKTWATDTQYF	TGTGCCAGCAGACTTAAAACTTGGGCTACAGATACGCAGTATTTT
14	TRBV5-1	TRBD1	TRBJ1-1	once	CASSLADRGGEAFF	TGCGCCAGCAGCTTGGCCGACAGGGGTGGTGAAGCTTTCTTT
17	TRBV18	TRBD1	TRBJ1-6	NA	CASSPLGRDRDNSPLHF	TGTGCCAGCTCACCACTTGGCCGGGACAGGGACAATTCACCCCTCCACTTT
13	TRBV12-3/TRBV12-4	NA	TRBJ1-1	NA	CASSLRRATEAFF	TGTGCCAGCAGTTTGAGGAGGGCCACTGAAGCTTTCTTT
19	TRBV12-5	TRBD1	TRBJ1-2	NA	CASGFPPKDRAAANYGYTF	TGTGCTAGTGGTTTTCCCCCAAAGGACAGGGCTGCGGCTAACTATGGCTACACCTTC
12	TRBV2	NA	TRBJ1-5	NA	CASRGVDQPQHF	TGTGCCAGCAGGGGGGTAGATCAGCCCCAGCATTTT
16	TRBV18	TRBD1	TRBJ1-3	few	CASSSPRTGGFNTIYF	TGTGCCAGCTCATCGCCCCGGACAGGGGGATTTAACACCATATATTTT
15	TRBV2	TRBD1	TRBJ1-4	NA	CASRSEIYRGYKLFF	TGTGCCAGCAGGTCTGAAATCTACAGGGGTTACAAACTGTTTTTT
16	TRBV11-2	TRBD2	TRBJ2-2	NA	CASSFLAGGNTGELFF	TGTGCCAGCAGCTTCTTGGCGGGGGGGAACACCGGGGAGCTGTTTTTT
18	TRBV7-3	NA	TRBJ2-1	few	CASSLSLTGTPKDNEQFF	TGTGCCAGCAGCTTAAGCCTTACCGGGACACCCAAAGACAATGAGCAGTTCTTC
14	TRBV6-5	NA	TRBJ2-3	NA	CASSRGFGADTQYF	TGTGCCAGCAGTAGAGGGTTCGGGGCAGATACGCAGTATTTT
13	TRBV10-3	NA	TRBJ1-5	NA	CAISGDGNQPQHF	TGTGCCATCAGTGGGGACGGCAATCAGCCCCAGCATTTT
16	TRBV27	TRBD1	TRBJ1-5	NA	CASSLVGTGANQPQHF	TGTGCCAGCAGTTTAGTAGGGACAGGGGCAAATCAGCCCCAGCATTTT
14	TRBV5-4	NA	TRBJ1-1	NA	CASSLRVGNTEAFF	TGTGCCAGCAGCTTACGGGTAGGGAACACTGAAGCTTTCTTT
14	TRBV18	NA	TRBJ2-5	once	CASVGEPGLGTQYF	TGTGCCAGTGTTGGCGAACCCGGGCTTGGGACCCAGTACTTC
13	TRBV7-9	NA	TRBJ1-6	NA	CASSFDGRAPLHF	TGTGCCAGCAGCTTTGATGGGAGGGCACCCCTCCACTTT
15	TRBV4-3	TRBD1	TRBJ2-3	NA	CASSLGQGSGDTQYF	TGCGCCAGCAGCCTGGGACAGGGGTCGGGAGATACGCAGTATTTT
14	TRBV5-4	NA	TRBJ1-1	few	CASSLHVDNTEAFF	TGTGCCAGCAGCTTGCATGTAGACAACACTGAAGCTTTCTTT
16	TRBV6-5	NA	TRBJ2-2	NA	CASSYRPGAISGELFF	TGTGCCAGCAGTTACCGTCCGGGGGCTATTTCTGGGGAGCTGTTTTTT
13	TRBV6-5	NA	TRBJ1-1	NA	CASRLGQNTEAFF	TGTGCCAGCAGACTCGGACAGAACACTGAAGCTTTCTTT
15	TRBV5-5	NA	TRBJ1-4	NA	CASSLRSGEGEKLFF	TGTGCCAGCAGCTTGAGGTCGGGGGAGGGTGAAAAACTGTTTTTT
14	TRBV27	NA	TRBJ2-1	NA	CASRLRSSYNEQFF	TGTGCCAGCAGGCTTAGAAGCTCCTACAATGAGCAGTTCTTC
14	TRBV19	NA	TRBJ1-1	NA	CASSNLDGNTEAFF	TGTGCCAGTAGTAACCTAGACGGGAACACTGAAGCTTTCTTT
12	TRBV6-5	NA	TRBJ1-2	NA	CASSDSFSGYTF	TGTGCCAGCAGTGACTCGTTTTCTGGCTACACCTTC
15	TRBV6-5	NA	TRBJ1-2	few	CASSLSAGGNYGYTF	TGTGCCAGCAGCTTATCAGCGGGGGGCAACTATGGCTACACCTTC
14	TRBV28	NA	TRBJ2-1	NA	CASSKTASYNEQFF	TGTGCCAGCAGTAAGACTGCCTCCTACAATGAGCAGTTCTTC
19	TRBV28	NA	TRBJ1-6	NA	CASSFPLSGSDGYNSPLHF	TGTGCCAGCAGTTTCCCCCTTTCCGGTTCTGACGGGTATAATTCACCCCTCCACTTT
13	TRBV7-3	NA	TRBJ2-5	NA	CAITTGDSQPQYF	TGTGCCATCACGACCGGGGACTCCCAGCCCCAGTACTTC
14	TRBV5-1	NA	TRBJ2-5	once	CASNEGEAGETQYF	TGCGCCAGCAATGAGGGGGAAGCTGGGGAGACCCAGTACTTC
18	TRBV11-2	TRBD1	TRBJ2-7	NA	CASSLASIRDRGTYEQYF	TGTGCCAGCAGCTTAGCATCCATCCGGGACAGGGGAACCTACGAGCAGTACTTC
15	TRBV7-3	NA	TRBJ1-2	NA	CASSPQSGTDYGYTF	TGTGCCAGCAGCCCCCAATCCGGGACCGACTATGGCTACACCTTC
13	TRBV10-3	NA	TRBJ2-1	NA	CAISSRELNEQFF	TGTGCCATCAGCTCACGTGAATTAAATGAGCAGTTCTTC
15	TRBV3-1/TRBV3-2	NA	TRBJ1-3	NA	CASSPRLSSGNTIYF	TGTGCCAGCAGCCCCCGTTTAAGCTCTGGAAACACCATATATTTT